This entry features one T cell receptor beta chain sequence. The V segment lost 2 bases and the J segment 4 bases; nucleotides outside the gene matches: 10. In germline, CDR1 is SGHTA, CDR2 FQGTGA. The length of the CDR3 is 18 residues. Sequenced by immunoSEQ multiplex PCR; TCRdb stores in-frame clones only, minus some. Of approximately 170,000 clones listed, approximately 90% are singletons. The data belong to a study of blood T cell repertoires in COVID-19. The clonotype originates from a man aged 50 or older who had recovered from COVID-19. The sample taken for sequencing was peripheral blood. V gene TRBV7-3 combines with J gene TRBJ2-1, with TRBD2 identical over 11 bases. The CDR3 here is CASSLGGSGRASYNEQFF. The CDR3 DNA is TGTGCCAGCAGCTTAGGTGGTAGCGGGAGGGCCTCGTACAATGAGCAGTTCTTC. The variable domain in full, with the rest retrieved from reference TRBV7-3 and TRBJ2-1, is GAGVSQTPSNKVTEKGKYVELRCDPISGHTALYWYRQSLGQGPEFLIYFQGTGAADDSGLPNDRFFAVRPEGSVSTLKIQRTERGDSAVYLCASSLGGSGRASYNEQFFGPGTRLTVL.